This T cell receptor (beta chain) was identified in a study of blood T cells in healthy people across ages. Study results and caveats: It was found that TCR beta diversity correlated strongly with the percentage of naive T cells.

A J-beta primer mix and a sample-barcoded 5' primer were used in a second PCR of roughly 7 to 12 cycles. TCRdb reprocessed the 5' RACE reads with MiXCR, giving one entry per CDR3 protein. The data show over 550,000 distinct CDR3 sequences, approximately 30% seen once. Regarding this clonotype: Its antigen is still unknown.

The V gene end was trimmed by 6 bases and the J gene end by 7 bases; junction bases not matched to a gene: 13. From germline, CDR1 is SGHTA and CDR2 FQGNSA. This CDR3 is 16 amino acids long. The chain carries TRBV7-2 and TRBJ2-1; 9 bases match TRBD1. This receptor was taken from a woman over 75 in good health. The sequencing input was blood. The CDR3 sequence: CASRKTGGSRGNEQFF. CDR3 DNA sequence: TGTGCCAGCAGGAAAACAGGGGGCTCTCGGGGGAATGAGCAGTTCTTC.